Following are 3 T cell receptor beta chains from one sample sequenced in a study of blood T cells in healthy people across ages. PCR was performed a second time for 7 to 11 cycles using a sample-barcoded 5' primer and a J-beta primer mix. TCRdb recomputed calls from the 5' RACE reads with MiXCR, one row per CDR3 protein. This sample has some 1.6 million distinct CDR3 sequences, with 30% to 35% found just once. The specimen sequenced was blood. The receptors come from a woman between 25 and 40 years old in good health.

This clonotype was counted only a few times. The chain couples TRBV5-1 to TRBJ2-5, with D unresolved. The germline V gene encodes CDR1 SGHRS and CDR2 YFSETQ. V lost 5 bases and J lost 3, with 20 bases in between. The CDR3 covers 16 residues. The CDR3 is CASRKLDPYPEETQYF. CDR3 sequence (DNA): TGCGCCAGCAGGAAACTGGACCCATATCCAGAAGAGACCCAGTACTTC.

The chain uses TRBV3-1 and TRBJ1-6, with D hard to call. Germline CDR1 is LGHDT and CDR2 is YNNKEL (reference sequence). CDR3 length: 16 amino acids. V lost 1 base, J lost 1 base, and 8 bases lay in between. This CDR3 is CASSQAPPSYNSPLHF. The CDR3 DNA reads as TGTGCCAGCAGCCAAGCGCCTCCATCCTATAATTCACCCCTCCACTTT.

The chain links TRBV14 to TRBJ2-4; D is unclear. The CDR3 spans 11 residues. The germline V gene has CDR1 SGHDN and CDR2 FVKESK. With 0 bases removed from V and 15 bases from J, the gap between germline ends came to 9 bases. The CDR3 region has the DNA TGTGCCAGCAGCCAAGATCTGCGTCCGTACTTC. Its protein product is CASSQDLRPYF.